A single sample is the source of the 14 T cell receptor beta chains below, sequenced in a study of PD-1 blockade in classical Hodgkin lymphoma. The data were produced by immunoSEQ multiplex PCR, yet TCRdb's version contains in-frame clones alone and is incomplete. The table has 25,000 to 30,000 clones, 88% seen once. In every patient, relapse followed autologous stem cell transplantation, while exposure to brentuximab vedotin differed. Investigators obtained CD8+ T cells from thawed PBMCs by magnetic negative selection. The sequencing used CD8+ T cells from blood, collected at baseline. The origin of the receptors is a human donor with classical Hodgkin lymphoma.

The rearrangement uses TRBV14 and TRBJ2-3; D remains unclear. V was shortened by 0 bases and J by 0 bases, with 16 bases between the two germline ends. Germline CDR1 is SGHDN and CDR2 is FVKESK. The CDR3 totals 18 residues. DNA for the CDR3: TGTGCCAGCAGCCAAGATAATTTAGGATCAGTTAGCACAGATACGCAGTATTTT. Residues: CASSQDNLGSVSTDTQYF.

This clone has a handful of counts. V and J are TRBV19 and TRBJ1-1; the match to TRBD1 covers 8 bases. CDR1 is LNHDA and CDR2 is SQIVND in the germline V gene (reference sequence). This CDR3 contains 13 residues. V dropped 9 bases and J dropped 1; count of bases not matched to a gene: 4. CDR3 loop: CARSGTGNTEAFF. CDR3 nucleotides: TGTGCCAGATCCGGGACAGGGAACACTGAAGCTTTCTTT.

This clone has just one count. CDR3 residues: CASERASGSIGEQFF. CDR3 bases: TGTGCCAGCGAGCGGGCTAGCGGGAGTATAGGTGAGCAGTTCTTC. The rearrangement links TRBV7-8 to TRBJ2-1; TRBD2 matches 10 bases. This CDR3 is built from 15 residues. The V gene end was trimmed by 8 bases and the J gene end by 9 bases; junction bases not matched to a gene: 13. Germline V gene data show CDR1 as SGHVS and CDR2 as FQNEAQ.

The chain joins TRBV27 to TRBJ1-2; a weak D match, TRBD1 (6 bases). Germline V gives CDR1 MNHEY, CDR2 SMNVEV (reference sequence). This CDR3 has 13 amino acids. V lost 6 bases to trimming and J lost 6 bases, with 14 bases between them. The CDR3 region has the DNA TGTGCCAGCAGCTATAGTAGGGGGAATGGCTACACCTTC. Encoded protein: CASSYSRGNGYTF.

Only one count was recorded for this clone. This rearrangement joins TRBV7-9 to TRBJ2-7; D gene unclear. Germline V gene sequence: CDR1 SEHNR, CDR2 FQNEAQ (reference sequence). The CDR3 contains 12 residues. Trimming stripped 5 bases from V and 5 bases from J, with 10 bases between. CDR3 protein: CASSPPSHEQYF. As DNA, the CDR3 is TGTGCCAGCAGCCCCCCCAGCCACGAGCAGTACTTC.

The chain carries TRBV7-9 and TRBJ2-7; no clear D gene. The germline CDR1 and CDR2 sequences are SEHNR and FQNEAQ (reference sequence). The CDR3 consists of 15 residues. V was trimmed by 5 bases and J by 0 bases, leaving 14 bases between them. CDR3 bases: TGTGCCAGCAGCCCCCCGTTAGGATTCTCCTACGAGCAGTACTTC. Translating gives CASSPPLGFSYEQYF.

The V gene is TRBV11-2, the J gene TRBJ2-7, with 12 bases fitting TRBD2. The CDR3 covers 16 residues. The germline V gene has CDR1 SGHAT and CDR2 FQNNGV. J gave up 2 bases and V 4 bases, and 6 bases lay outside the gene matches. The CDR3 DNA reads as TGTGCCAGCAGCTCAGGACTAGCGGGGATAACCTACGAGCAGTACTTC. It yields the protein CASSSGLAGITYEQYF.

The V and J genes are TRBV23-1 and TRBJ1-5; D remains ambiguous. TRBV23-1 belongs to the ORF category, with a function that is uncertain. Trimming took off 3 bases at V and 0 bases at J, with 33 bases between the two ends. This CDR3 region has 23 residues. CDR3 region: CASSQDSPFRFSSPEYSNQPQHF. As DNA, the CDR3 is TGCGCCAGCAGTCAGGATAGCCCCTTTCGCTTTAGCTCCCCAGAATATAGCAATCAGCCCCAGCATTTT.

The table lists this clone with a count of one. The chain has TRBV7-2 and TRBJ2-3, with a tentative D call TRBD1 (5 bases). This CDR3 is built from 15 residues. CDR1 is SGHTA and CDR2 is FQGNSA in the germline V gene. V was clipped by 0 bases and J by 2 bases, with 9 bases between them. CDR3 DNA: TGTGCCAGCAGCTTAGCTCTAGGGGACACAGATACGCAGTATTTT. Protein product: CASSLALGDTDTQYF. Full variable domain (rest looked up from reference TRBV7-2 and TRBJ2-3): GAGVSQSPSNKVTEKGKDVELRCDPISGHTALYWYRQSLGQGLEFLIYFQGNSAPDKSGLPSDRFSAERTGGSVSTLTIQRTQQEDSAVYLCASSLALGDTDTQYFGPGTRLTVL.

This chain joins TRBV5-6 and TRBJ2-1; D ambiguous. Trimming took off 3 bases at V and 10 bases at J, with 11 bases between the two ends. Germline CDR1 is SGHDT and CDR2 is YYEEEE. The CDR3 contains 12 residues. The DNA for the CDR3 is TGTGCCAGCAGCTCAGTTCCCAAGGAGCAGTTCTTC. Protein: CASSSVPKEQFF. The full variable domain, with the rest looked up from reference TRBV5-6 and TRBJ2-1, is DAGVTQSPTHLIKTRGQQVTLRCSPKSGHDTVSWYQQALGQGPQFIFQYYEEEERQRGNFPDRFSGHQFPNYSSELNVNALLLGDSALYLCASSSVPKEQFFGPGTRLTVL.

J is TRBJ2-1 and V is TRBV19, with 11 nucleotides matching TRBD2. V trimming: 4 bases; J trimming: 7 bases; junction bases outside the gene matches: 15. This CDR3 is 18 amino acids long. Germline V lookup: CDR1 LNHDA, CDR2 SQIVND (reference sequence). CDR3 nucleotide sequence: TGTGCCAGTAGTAGAGGGCCTTGGGGTAGCGGGAGGGGGAATGAGCAGTTCTTC. It yields the protein CASSRGPWGSGRGNEQFF.

As for this clone: Other DNA sequences from this sample encode an identical CDR3 as well. The genes are TRBV28 and TRBJ2-7, with a tentative D call TRBD2 (5 bases). The CDR3 length is 13 residues. Germline CDR1 and CDR2: MDHEN and SYDVKM. Deletions cut 2 bases from V and 3 bases from J, with 8 bases between. CDR3 loop: CASSLLGSYEQYF. In DNA form, the CDR3 reads TGTGCCAGCAGTTTACTGGGGAGCTACGAGCAGTACTTC. Based on the CDR3 plus reference TRBV28 and TRBJ2-7, the full variable domain is DVKVTQSSRYLVKRTGEKVFLECVQDMDHENMFWYRQDPGLGLRLIYFSYDVKMKEKGDIPEGYSVSREKKERFSLILESASTNQTSMYLCASSLLGSYEQYFGPGTRLTVT.

The rearrangement uses TRBV2 and TRBJ1-4; D gene unclear. This CDR3 contains 16 residues. Germline V gene lookup returns CDR1 SNHLY and CDR2 FYNNEI. V dropped 2 bases and J dropped 0 bases, with 10 bases sitting between them. The CDR3 region has the DNA TGTGCCAGCAGTGAATGGGGTCGCGCAACTAATGAAAAACTGTTTTTT. Encoded protein: CASSEWGRATNEKLFF. The variable domain in full, completed from reference TRBV2 and TRBJ1-4, reads EPEVTQTPSHQVTQMGQEVILRCVPISNHLYFYWYRQILGQKVEFLVSFYNNEISEKSEIFDDQFSVERPDGSNFTLKIRSTKLEDSAMYFCASSEWGRATNEKLFFGSGTQLSVL.

CDR3 in amino acids: CASSLTGAGANVLTF. The CDR3 coding sequence is TGTGCCAGCAGTTTAACAGGGGCTGGGGCCAACGTCCTGACTTTC. This chain links TRBV27 with TRBJ2-6; 7 positions agree with TRBD1. The CDR3 sequence is 15 residues long. The junction had 0 bases not matched to a gene; V was cut back by 2 bases and J by 2 bases. From germline, CDR1 is MNHEY and CDR2 SMNVEV (reference sequence).